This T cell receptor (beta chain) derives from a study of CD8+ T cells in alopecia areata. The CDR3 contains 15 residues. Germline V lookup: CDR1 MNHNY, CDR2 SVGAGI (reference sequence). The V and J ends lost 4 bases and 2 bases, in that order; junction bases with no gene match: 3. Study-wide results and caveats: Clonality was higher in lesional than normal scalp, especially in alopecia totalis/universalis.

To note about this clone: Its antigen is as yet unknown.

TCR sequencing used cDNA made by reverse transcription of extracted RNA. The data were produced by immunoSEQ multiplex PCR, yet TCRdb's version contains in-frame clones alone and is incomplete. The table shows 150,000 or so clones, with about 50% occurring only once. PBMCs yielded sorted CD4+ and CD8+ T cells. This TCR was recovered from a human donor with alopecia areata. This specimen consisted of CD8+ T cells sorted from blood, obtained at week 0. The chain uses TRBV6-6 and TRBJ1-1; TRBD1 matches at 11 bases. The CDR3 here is CASSSDRGQNTEAFF. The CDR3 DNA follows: TGTGCCAGCAGTTCGGACAGGGGGCAAAACACTGAAGCTTTCTTT.